A selection of T cell receptor beta chains follows, all from one sample in a study of T cells after yellow fever vaccination. One entry per CDR3 protein, called by TCRdb with MiXCR from the 5' RACE reads. The table shows 350,000 or so distinct CDR3 sequences, with 8% to 9.5% occurring only once. The sequences come from PBMCs, collected approximately 40 days after the first yellow fever vaccination. The source is a man between 18 and 29 years old who received the YFV17D yellow fever vaccine. CDR3s include the opening cysteine and the closing phenylalanine or tryptophan. Fields, in order: D gene, clone size, J gene, V gene, CDR3 protein, CDR3 DNA. D genes are given only for firm matches. The size field is filled for only some rows; it gives once, few, many or a size class.

D: TRBD2; size: NA; J: TRBJ2-5; V: TRBV5-1; CDR3: CASSLTSGGLETQYF; DNA: TGCGCCAGCAGCTTGACTAGCGGGGGATTAGAGACCCAGTACTTC
D: NA; size: NA; J: TRBJ1-6; V: TRBV20-1; CDR3: CSASLADQGYSPLHF; DNA: TGCAGTGCTAGCTTAGCCGACCAGGGGTATTCACCCCTCCACTTT
D: TRBD1; size: few; J: TRBJ2-6; V: TRBV6-4; CDR3: CASSPTLLQGNSAGANVLTF; DNA: TGTGCCAGCAGTCCGACTCTACTACAGGGGAACAGTGCTGGGGCCAACGTCCTGACTTTC
D: NA; size: NA; J: TRBJ2-7; V: TRBV5-1; CDR3: CASSLGQDYGEQYF; DNA: TGCGCCAGCAGCTTGGGACAGGACTATGGCGAGCAGTACTTC
D: NA; size: NA; J: TRBJ2-1; V: TRBV3-1; CDR3: CASSQNLFGSDNEQFF; DNA: TGTGCCAGCAGCCAAAACCTTTTCGGTAGTGACAATGAGCAGTTCTTC
D: NA; size: few; J: TRBJ1-1; V: TRBV6-5; CDR3: CASSYRFNTEAFF; DNA: TGTGCCAGCAGTTACAGGTTCAACACTGAAGCTTTCTTT
D: NA; size: many; J: TRBJ2-2; V: TRBV4-1; CDR3: CASRGRSGELFF; DNA: TGCGCCAGCAGGGGGCGGTCCGGGGAGCTGTTTTTT
D: NA; size: few; J: TRBJ2-3; V: TRBV9; CDR3: CASSVGTPADTQYF; DNA: TGTGCCAGCAGCGTCGGGACCCCGGCAGATACGCAGTATTTT
D: NA; size: few; J: TRBJ1-6; V: TRBV18; CDR3: CASSPVRGSYNSPLHF; DNA: TGTGCCAGCTCACCGGTGAGGGGCTCCTATAATTCACCCCTCCACTTT
D: NA; size: few; J: TRBJ1-2; V: TRBV30; CDR3: CAWSSEGPYGYTF; DNA: TGTGCCTGGAGCTCGGAGGGTCCCTATGGCTACACCTTC
D: TRBD2; size: many; J: TRBJ2-5; V: TRBV7-3; CDR3: CASSLMGGNQETQYF; DNA: TGTGCCAGCAGCTTAATGGGGGGGAACCAAGAGACCCAGTACTTC
D: TRBD2; size: few; J: TRBJ2-4; V: TRBV4-3; CDR3: CASSQVLAGDKNIQYF; DNA: TGCGCCAGCAGCCAAGTACTAGCGGGGGACAAAAACATTCAGTACTTC
D: TRBD2; size: NA; J: TRBJ2-3; V: TRBV29-1; CDR3: CSVGGTQVLDTQYF; DNA: TGCAGCGTGGGGGGGACGCAGGTTCTCGATACGCAGTATTTT
D: TRBD2; size: few; J: TRBJ2-2; V: TRBV10-3; CDR3: CAIRGTSGGAHTGELFF; DNA: TGTGCCATCAGGGGGACTAGCGGGGGGGCCCACACCGGGGAGCTGTTTTTT
D: NA; size: NA; J: TRBJ1-1; V: TRBV11-3; CDR3: CASSSESGEAFF; DNA: TGTGCCAGCAGCTCTGAATCGGGGGAAGCTTTCTTT
D: NA; size: NA; J: TRBJ2-7; V: TRBV6-2/TRBV6-3; CDR3: CASSLTGNEQYF; DNA: TGTGCCAGCAGTCTAACAGGGAACGAGCAGTACTTC
D: NA; size: many; J: TRBJ1-1; V: TRBV5-5; CDR3: CASSLEAKSEAFF; DNA: TGTGCCAGCAGCTTGGAGGCAAAGAGTGAAGCTTTCTTT
D: TRBD2; size: NA; J: TRBJ2-4; V: TRBV5-4; CDR3: CASSLPGGPGIQYF; DNA: TGTGCCAGCAGCTTACCGGGGGGGCCGGGCATTCAGTACTTC
D: TRBD2; size: few; J: TRBJ2-7; V: TRBV4-3; CDR3: CASGWTSGNSYEQYF; DNA: TGCGCCAGCGGCTGGACTAGCGGCAACTCCTACGAGCAGTACTTC
D: NA; size: NA; J: TRBJ1-1; V: TRBV7-9; CDR3: CASSFERKAYF; DNA: TGTGCCAGCAGCTTTGAACGAAAAGCTTACTTT
D: TRBD1; size: few; J: TRBJ2-2; V: TRBV6-2/TRBV6-3; CDR3: CASSYYRGRTGELFF; DNA: TGTGCCAGCAGTTATTACAGGGGTCGGACCGGGGAGCTGTTTTTT
D: TRBD2; size: NA; J: TRBJ2-3; V: TRBV15; CDR3: CATSRSGGDQDTQYF; DNA: TGTGCCACCAGCAGGAGCGGGGGGGATCAAGATACGCAGTATTTC
D: NA; size: NA; J: TRBJ2-2; V: TRBV18; CDR3: CASSPPGGSGELFF; DNA: TGTGCCAGCTCACCACCTGGAGGAAGCGGGGAGCTGTTTTTT
D: NA; size: many; J: TRBJ1-2; V: TRBV4-2; CDR3: CASSPTEVSGRRRLYGYTF; DNA: TGTGCCAGCAGCCCTACCGAGGTCTCTGGGCGGCGACGACTCTATGGCTACACCTTC
D: NA; size: many; J: TRBJ2-1; V: TRBV7-2; CDR3: CASSDGGASYNEQFF; DNA: TGTGCCAGCAGCGATGGGGGGGCCAGCTACAATGAGCAGTTCTTC
D: NA; size: few; J: TRBJ1-5; V: TRBV5-4; CDR3: CASSHDDQPQHF; DNA: TGTGCCAGCAGCCATGACGATCAGCCCCAGCATTTT
D: TRBD1; size: NA; J: TRBJ1-6; V: TRBV18; CDR3: CASSPGTATNNSPLLF; DNA: TGTGCCAGCTCACCAGGGACAGCGACGAATAATTCACCCCTCCTCTTT
D: NA; size: few; J: TRBJ1-2; V: TRBV29-1; CDR3: CSVRPGVANYGYTF; DNA: TGCAGCGTGAGACCGGGGGTAGCTAACTATGGCTACACCTTC
D: NA; size: few; J: TRBJ1-6; V: TRBV15; CDR3: CATSRPNSPLHF; DNA: TGTGCCACCAGCAGGCCAAATTCACCCCTCCACTTT
D: NA; size: few; J: TRBJ1-1; V: TRBV5-6; CDR3: CASSLIGKLNTEAFF; DNA: TGTGCCAGCAGCCTTATAGGGAAACTCAACACTGAAGCTTTCTTT
D: NA; size: NA; J: TRBJ1-3; V: TRBV18; CDR3: CASSSGTASGNTIYF; DNA: TGTGCCAGCTCATCAGGGACGGCCTCTGGAAACACCATATATTTT
D: NA; size: NA; J: TRBJ1-1; V: TRBV7-2; CDR3: CASSSIPAGGKAFF; DNA: TGTGCCAGCAGCTCCATCCCGGCGGGGGGCAAAGCTTTCTTT
D: NA; size: few; J: TRBJ2-3; V: TRBV12-5; CDR3: CASAPLRGRGPDTQYF; DNA: TGTGCTAGTGCCCCCCTACGGGGCAGGGGCCCAGATACGCAGTATTTT
D: NA; size: NA; J: TRBJ2-3; V: TRBV12-3/TRBV12-4; CDR3: CASTKTSFPTDTQYF; DNA: TGTGCCAGCACAAAAACTAGTTTCCCCACAGATACGCAGTATTTT
D: NA; size: many; J: TRBJ2-1; V: TRBV9; CDR3: CASSPTVVSAPEQFF; DNA: TGTGCCAGCAGCCCCACCGTAGTTTCGGCCCCTGAGCAGTTCTTC
D: NA; size: NA; J: TRBJ1-5; V: TRBV12-2; CDR3: CASRTRAETVSNQPQHF; DNA: TGTGCAAGTCGCACCCGCGCCGAGACCGTGAGCAATCAGCCCCAGCATTTT
D: TRBD1; size: NA; J: TRBJ1-1; V: TRBV20-1; CDR3: CSAENRQGRPGNTEAFF; DNA: TGCAGTGCTGAAAACCGACAGGGTCGACCCGGGAACACTGAAGCTTTCTTT
D: TRBD1; size: NA; J: TRBJ2-3; V: TRBV24-1; CDR3: CATSDRGRTDTQYF; DNA: TGTGCCACCAGTGACAGGGGGCGCACAGATACGCAGTATTTT
D: TRBD2; size: many; J: TRBJ2-1; V: TRBV7-3; CDR3: CASSPLAGGLNEQFF; DNA: TGTGCCAGCAGCCCCCTGGCGGGGGGGCTGAATGAGCAGTTCTTC
D: NA; size: NA; J: TRBJ1-1; V: TRBV15; CDR3: CATSRATGLRTEAFF; DNA: TGTGCCACCAGCAGAGCTACAGGGTTACGCACTGAAGCTTTCTTT
D: NA; size: few; J: TRBJ2-3; V: TRBV6-1; CDR3: CASRVNSVLTTDTQYF; DNA: TGTGCCAGCAGGGTCAACTCGGTCCTAACAACAGATACGCAGTATTTT
D: NA; size: NA; J: TRBJ1-1; V: TRBV7-8; CDR3: CASSLAFQRTEAFF; DNA: TGTGCCAGCAGCTTAGCGTTCCAGAGAACTGAAGCTTTCTTT
D: NA; size: NA; J: TRBJ1-1; V: TRBV20-1; CDR3: CSASPTGRVTEAFF; DNA: TGCAGTGCTAGTCCGACGGGACGTGTGACTGAAGCTTTCTTT
D: NA; size: few; J: TRBJ1-2; V: TRBV18; CDR3: CASSPLTRGPETPNYGYTF; DNA: TGTGCCAGCTCACCCCTTACTCGGGGGCCCGAAACTCCTAACTATGGCTACACCTTC
D: TRBD1; size: NA; J: TRBJ1-2; V: TRBV28; CDR3: CASSFGQGRSGYTF; DNA: TGTGCCAGCAGTTTCGGACAGGGAAGGAGTGGCTACACCTTC
D: TRBD1; size: NA; J: TRBJ2-3; V: TRBV30; CDR3: CAWSKGTGEGDTQYF; DNA: TGTGCCTGGAGTAAGGGGACAGGGGAAGGAGATACGCAGTATTTT
D: NA; size: few; J: TRBJ1-6; V: TRBV5-5; CDR3: CASTNYNSPLHF; DNA: TGTGCCAGCACCAACTATAATTCACCCCTCCACTTT
D: NA; size: NA; J: TRBJ1-2; V: TRBV12-3/TRBV12-4; CDR3: CASSLDGETNYGYTF; DNA: TGTGCCAGCAGTTTAGACGGAGAAACTAACTATGGCTACACCTTC
D: NA; size: few; J: TRBJ1-5; V: TRBV4-1; CDR3: CASSKEAGNQPQHF; DNA: TGCGCCAGCAGCAAAGAGGCCGGGAATCAGCCCCAGCATTTT
D: NA; size: few; J: TRBJ1-5; V: TRBV6-5; CDR3: CASSYAPGQPQHF; DNA: TGTGCCAGCAGTTATGCCCCCGGTCAGCCCCAGCATTTT